The clone carrying this T cell receptor (beta chain) was seen ten or more times. No antigen is known for it. This specimen belongs to a study of regulatory T cells in long-lasting Graves disease. Study-wide background: The study enrolled newly diagnosed Graves' patients on antithyroid drugs under 3 months.

Study-level results: A greater number of public clonotypes (around 3,000) was shared by persistent patients than by new patients (approximately 910).

As for time point: newly diagnosed GD, antithyroid drugs for less than 3 months. Extracted PBMC RNA gave rise to the TCR library. Diagnosing Graves' disease relied on the American Thyroid Association guidelines. The TCR beta library used iRepertoire HTBI primers with Arm-PCR amplification of CDR3. Each CDR3 protein gets one entry after TCRdb re-called the multiplex PCR reads with MiXCR. Seen here are approximately 560,000 distinct CDR3 sequences, 15% to 20% observed once, and the top ten hold approximately 12%. These data were also filed under a second study, of T cells in Graves' hyperthyroidism and ophthalmopathy.

This receptor was taken from a young man with Graves disease. This specimen was peripheral blood mononuclear cells (PBMCs), taken at new diagnosis, from a patient treated with antithyroid drugs.

The CDR3 DNA follows: TGTGCCAGCAGCTTGGCCGGGAGTTTAAATACGCAGTATTTT. This codes for CASSLAGSLNTQYF. The chain combines TRBV7-9 with TRBJ2-3, with D maybe TRBD2 (6 bases). V gave up 3 bases and J gave up 7 bases, with 14 bases separating them. Germline assignment: CDR1 SEHNR and CDR2 FQNEAQ (reference sequence). This CDR3 comprises 14 residues.